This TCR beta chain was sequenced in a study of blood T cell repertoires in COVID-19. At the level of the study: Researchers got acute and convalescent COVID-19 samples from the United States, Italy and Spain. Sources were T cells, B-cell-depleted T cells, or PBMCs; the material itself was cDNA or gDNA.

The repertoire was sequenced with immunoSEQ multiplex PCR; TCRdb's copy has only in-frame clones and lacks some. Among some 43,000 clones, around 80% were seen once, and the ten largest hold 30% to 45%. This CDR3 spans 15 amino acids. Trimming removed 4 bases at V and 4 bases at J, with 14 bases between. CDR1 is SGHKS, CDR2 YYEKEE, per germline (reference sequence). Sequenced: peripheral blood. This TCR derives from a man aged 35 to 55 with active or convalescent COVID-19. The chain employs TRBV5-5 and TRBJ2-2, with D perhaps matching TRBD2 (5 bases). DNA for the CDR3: TGTGCCAGCAGCGGGCTAGAGGGTTTCACCGGGGAGCTGTTTTTT. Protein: CASSGLEGFTGELFF.